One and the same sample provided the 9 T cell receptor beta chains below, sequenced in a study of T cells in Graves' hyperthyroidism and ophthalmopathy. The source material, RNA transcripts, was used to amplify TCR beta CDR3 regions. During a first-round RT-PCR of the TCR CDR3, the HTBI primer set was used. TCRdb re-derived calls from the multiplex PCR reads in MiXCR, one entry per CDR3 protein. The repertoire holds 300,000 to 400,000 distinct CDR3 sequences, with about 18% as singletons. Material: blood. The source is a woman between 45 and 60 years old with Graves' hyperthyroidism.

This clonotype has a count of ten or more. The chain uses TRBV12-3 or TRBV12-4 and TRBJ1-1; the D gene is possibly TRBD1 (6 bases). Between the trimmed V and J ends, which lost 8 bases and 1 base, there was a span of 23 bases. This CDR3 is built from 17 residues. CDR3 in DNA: TGTGCCAGCTCCACAGGAGGGCAGGGGCCGGGGAACACTGAAGCTTTCTTT. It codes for CASSTGGQGPGNTEAFF.

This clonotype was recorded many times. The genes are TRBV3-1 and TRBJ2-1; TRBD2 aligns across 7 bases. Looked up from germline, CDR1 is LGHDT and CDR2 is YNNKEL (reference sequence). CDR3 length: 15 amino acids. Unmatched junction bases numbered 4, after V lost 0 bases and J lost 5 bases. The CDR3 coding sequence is TGTGCCAGCAGCCAAGAACTAGCGAGTCACAATGAGCAGTTCTTC. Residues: CASSQELASHNEQFF.

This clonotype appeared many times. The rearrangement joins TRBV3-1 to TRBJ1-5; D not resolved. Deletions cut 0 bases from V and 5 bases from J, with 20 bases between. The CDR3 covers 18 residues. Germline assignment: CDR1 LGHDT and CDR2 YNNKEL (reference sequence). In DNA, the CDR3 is TGTGCCAGCAGCCAAGATCCCTTGTTTAGCACCTCCGATCAGCCCCAGCATTTT. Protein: CASSQDPLFSTSDQPQHF.

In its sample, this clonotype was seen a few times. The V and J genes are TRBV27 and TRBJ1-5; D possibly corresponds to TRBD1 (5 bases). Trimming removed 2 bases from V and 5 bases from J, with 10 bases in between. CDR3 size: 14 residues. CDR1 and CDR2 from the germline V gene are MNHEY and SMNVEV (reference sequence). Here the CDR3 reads CASSLEGSYQPQHF. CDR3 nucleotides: TGTGCCAGCAGTTTAGAGGGGTCTTATCAGCCCCAGCATTTT.

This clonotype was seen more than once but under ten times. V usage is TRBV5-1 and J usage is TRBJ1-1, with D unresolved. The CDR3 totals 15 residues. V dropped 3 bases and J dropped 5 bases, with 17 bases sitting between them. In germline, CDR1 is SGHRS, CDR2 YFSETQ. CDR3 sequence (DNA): TGCGCCAGCAGCTCCTCGATTGGTCAGATAACTGAAGCTTTCTTT. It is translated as CASSSSIGQITEAFF.

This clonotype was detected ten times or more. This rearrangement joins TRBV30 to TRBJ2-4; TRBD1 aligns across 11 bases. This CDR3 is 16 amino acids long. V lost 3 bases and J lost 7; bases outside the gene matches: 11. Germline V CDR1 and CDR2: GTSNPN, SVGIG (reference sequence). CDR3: CAWRESFRTGGNIQYF. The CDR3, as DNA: TGTGCCTGGAGGGAATCCTTCCGGACAGGGGGCAACATTCAGTACTTC.

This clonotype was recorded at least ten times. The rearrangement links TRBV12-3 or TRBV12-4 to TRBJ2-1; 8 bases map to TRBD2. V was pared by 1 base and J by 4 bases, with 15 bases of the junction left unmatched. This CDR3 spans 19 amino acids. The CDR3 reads CASSLVLAGPKLGYNEQFF. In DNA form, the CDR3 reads TGTGCCAGCAGTTTAGTGTTAGCGGGGCCCAAGTTGGGGTACAATGAGCAGTTCTTC.

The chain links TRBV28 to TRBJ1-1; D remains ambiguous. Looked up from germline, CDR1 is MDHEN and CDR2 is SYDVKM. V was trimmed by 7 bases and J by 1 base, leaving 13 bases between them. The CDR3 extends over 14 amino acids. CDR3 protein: CASNREITNTEAFF. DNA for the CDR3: TGTGCCAGCAATCGGGAGATTACGAACACTGAAGCTTTCTTT.

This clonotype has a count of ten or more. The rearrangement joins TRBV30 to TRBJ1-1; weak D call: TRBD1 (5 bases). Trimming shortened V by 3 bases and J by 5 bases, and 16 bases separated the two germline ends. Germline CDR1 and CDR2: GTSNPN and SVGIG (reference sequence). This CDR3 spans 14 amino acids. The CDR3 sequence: CAWSNPGKVTEAFF. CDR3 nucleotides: TGTGCCTGGAGCAATCCAGGGAAGGTGACTGAAGCTTTCTTT.